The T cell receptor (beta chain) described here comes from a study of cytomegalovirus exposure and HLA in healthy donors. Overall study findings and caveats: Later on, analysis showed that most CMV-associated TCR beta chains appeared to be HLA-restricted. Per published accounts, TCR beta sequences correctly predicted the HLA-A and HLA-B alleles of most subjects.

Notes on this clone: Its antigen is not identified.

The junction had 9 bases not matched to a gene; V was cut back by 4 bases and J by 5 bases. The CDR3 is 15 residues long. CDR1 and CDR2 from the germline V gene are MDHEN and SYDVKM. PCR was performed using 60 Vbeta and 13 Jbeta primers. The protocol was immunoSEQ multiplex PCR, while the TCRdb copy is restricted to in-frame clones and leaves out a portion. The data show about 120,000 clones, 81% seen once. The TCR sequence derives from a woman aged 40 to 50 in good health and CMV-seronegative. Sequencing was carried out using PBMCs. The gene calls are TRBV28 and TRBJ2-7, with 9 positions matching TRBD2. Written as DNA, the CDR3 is TGTGCCAGCAGTTCTCTCACTGGGACTAGCCACGAGCAGTACTTC. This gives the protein CASSSLTGTSHEQYF. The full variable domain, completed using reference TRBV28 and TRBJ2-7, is DVKVTQSSRYLVKRTGEKVFLECVQDMDHENMFWYRQDPGLGLRLIYFSYDVKMKEKGDIPEGYSVSREKKERFSLILESASTNQTSMYLCASSSLTGTSHEQYFGPGTRLTVT.